One sample yielded the 13 T cell receptor beta chains listed below, sequenced in a study of T cell responses to AZD1222 COVID-19 vaccine. Repertoires were generated with immunoSEQ multiplex PCR, while TCRdb's copy carries only in-frame clones and drops some. The profile shows 100,000 or so clones, around 84% of them singletons. Material: peripheral blood, obtained on day 0 of AZD1222 vaccination. Receptor source: an adult in good health.

The J gene is TRBJ1-2, the V gene TRBV28; D is uncertain. Per the germline V gene, CDR1 is MDHEN and CDR2 is SYDVKM. Trimming pared 7 bases from V and 4 bases from J, leaving 16 bases between. The CDR3 is 14 residues long. The CDR3, as DNA: TGTGCCAGCACCGGATCGGCGTTAGTCTATGGCTACACCTTC. Translated: CASTGSALVYGYTF.

In its sample, this clone was seen a few times. V usage is TRBV6-2 or TRBV6-3 and J usage is TRBJ1-1; D might be TRBD1 (5 bases). The length of the CDR3 is 14 residues. Germline V CDR1 and CDR2: MNHEY, SVGEGT. Trimming left V 0 bases short and J 6 bases short, with 11 bases between. DNA for the CDR3: TGTGCCAGCAGTTACTCGGGGGGTATCGCTGAAGCTTTCTTT. Protein sequence: CASSYSGGIAEAFF.

The chain is built from TRBV14 and TRBJ1-1; D is possibly TRBD1 (5 bases). Germline-derived CDR1 and CDR2 are SGHDN and FVKESK. The CDR3 contains 13 residues. Trimming removed 4 bases at V and 1 base at J, with 7 bases between. The CDR3 loop reads CASSRQRNTEAFF. The CDR3, as DNA: TGTGCCAGCAGCCGACAGAGGAACACTGAAGCTTTCTTT.

The J gene is TRBJ2-3, the V gene TRBV29-1; 8 nucleotides line up with TRBD2. The junction had 5 bases not matched to a gene; V was cut back by 6 bases and J by 0 bases. The germline V gene has CDR1 SQVTM and CDR2 ANQGSEA. The CDR3 has 14 amino acids. CDR3 in amino acids: CSVHSGTSTDTQYF. In DNA, the CDR3 is TGCAGCGTACATAGCGGGACTAGCACAGATACGCAGTATTTT.

The chain has TRBV19 and TRBJ1-2; 9 bases fit TRBD1. Germline lookup yields CDR1 LNHDA and CDR2 SQIVND (reference sequence). J gave up 8 bases and V 5 bases, and 9 bases lay outside the gene matches. There are 14 residues in the CDR3. The CDR3 DNA reads as TGTGCCAGTAGTCCACAGACAGGGGGACGAGGCTACACCTTC. Amino acid sequence: CASSPQTGGRGYTF.

The chain joins TRBV19 to TRBJ1-2; the D is unclear. This CDR3 contains 13 residues. Trimming took off 9 bases at V and 4 bases at J, with 15 bases between the two ends. Germline-derived CDR1 and CDR2 are LNHDA and SQIVND (reference sequence). The CDR3 spells CASRPEQPYGYTF. CDR3 sequence (DNA): TGTGCCAGCAGGCCGGAACAGCCCTATGGCTACACCTTC.

The rearrangement uses TRBV11-3 and TRBJ1-2, with a possible D match to TRBD1 (5 bases). V shed 3 bases and J shed 5 bases, with 22 bases lying between them. The germline CDR1 and CDR2 sequences are SGHNT and YENEEA. CDR3 size: 17 residues. CDR3 sequence reads: CASSFTPRDGRRYGYTF. The CDR3 DNA follows: TGTGCCAGCAGCTTTACACCTCGGGACGGGAGGAGATATGGCTACACCTTC.

The rearrangement uses TRBV19 and TRBJ1-1; no definite D call. Trimming took 6 bases from V and 1 from J, leaving 18 bases between them. The CDR3 is 16 residues long. Germline loops: CDR1 LNHDA, CDR2 SQIVND (reference sequence). CDR3 region: CASRGGVRVSNTEAFF. The CDR3 DNA reads as TGTGCCAGTAGGGGAGGTGTGAGGGTTTCGAACACTGAAGCTTTCTTT.

This clone was recorded a few times. The chain has TRBV10-3 and TRBJ2-1, with 8 bases matching TRBD2. Germline values: CDR1 ENHRY, CDR2 SYGVKD. V lost 3 bases, J lost 3 bases, and 4 bases stayed unmatched. The CDR3 runs to 15 residues. CDR3 amino acids: CAISEGTRSYNEQFF. CDR3 nucleotide sequence: TGTGCCATCAGTGAAGGGACTAGAAGCTACAATGAGCAGTTCTTC.

The rearrangement links TRBV19 to TRBJ2-1; 9 nucleotides line up with TRBD2. Germline CDR1 is LNHDA and CDR2 is SQIVND (reference sequence). The J segment lost 8 bases and the V segment lost 1 base, leaving 9 bases of the junction unmatched. CDR3 length: 16 residues. CDR3 region: CASSIASSGSKDEQFF. CDR3 sequence (DNA): TGTGCCAGTAGTATAGCGAGTAGCGGGAGTAAGGATGAGCAGTTCTTC.

V is TRBV27 and J is TRBJ1-5; D perhaps matches TRBD1 (6 bases). The CDR3 runs 15 residues. Trimming removed 6 bases at V and 3 bases at J, with 15 bases between. CDR1 and CDR2 (germline): MNHEY, SMNVEV (reference sequence). CDR3: CASSAQQGVNQPQHF. In DNA form, the CDR3 reads TGTGCCAGCAGCGCGCAACAGGGAGTCAATCAGCCCCAGCATTTT.

The genes are TRBV9 and TRBJ2-7; D is ambiguous. This CDR3 contains 14 residues. CDR1 is SGDLS, CDR2 YYNGEE, per germline. V was clipped by 0 bases and J by 0 bases, with 7 bases between them. CDR3 loop: CASSVASSSYEQYF. The CDR3 DNA is TGTGCCAGCAGCGTAGCTTCCAGCTCCTACGAGCAGTACTTC.

In DNA, the CDR3 is TGTGCCAGCAGTCCCCGGACAGGAGGCAATCAGCCCCAGCATTTT. It codes for CASSPRTGGNQPQHF. The V and J genes are TRBV27 and TRBJ1-5; 7 nucleotides match TRBD1. Germline CDR1 and CDR2: MNHEY and SMNVEV (reference sequence). The CDR3 is 15 residues long. Trimming took 5 bases from V and 2 from J; bases not matched to a gene: 6.